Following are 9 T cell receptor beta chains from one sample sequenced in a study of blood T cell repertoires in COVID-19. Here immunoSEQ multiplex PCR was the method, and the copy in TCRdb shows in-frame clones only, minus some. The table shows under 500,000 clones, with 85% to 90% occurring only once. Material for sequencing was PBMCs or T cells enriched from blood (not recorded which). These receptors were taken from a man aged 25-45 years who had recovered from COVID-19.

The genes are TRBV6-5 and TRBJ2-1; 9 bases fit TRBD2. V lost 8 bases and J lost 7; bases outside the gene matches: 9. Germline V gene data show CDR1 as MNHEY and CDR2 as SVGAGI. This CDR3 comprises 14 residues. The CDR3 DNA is TGTGCCAGCTCCCCCCCGCGGGAGGGTAATGAGCAGTTCTTC. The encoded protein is CASSPPREGNEQFF.

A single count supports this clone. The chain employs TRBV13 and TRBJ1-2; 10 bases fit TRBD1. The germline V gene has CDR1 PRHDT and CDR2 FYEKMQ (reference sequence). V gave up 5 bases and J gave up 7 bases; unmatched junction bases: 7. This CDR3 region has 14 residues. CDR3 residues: CASSIRDRGFGYTF. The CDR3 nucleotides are TGTGCCAGCAGCATACGGGACAGGGGCTTTGGCTACACCTTC. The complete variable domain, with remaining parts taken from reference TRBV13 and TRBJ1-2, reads AAGVIQSPRHLIKEKRETATLKCYPIPRHDTVYWYQQGPGQDPQFLISFYEKMQSDKGSIPDRFSAQQFSDYHSELNMSSLELGDSALYFCASSIRDRGFGYTFGSGTRLTVV.

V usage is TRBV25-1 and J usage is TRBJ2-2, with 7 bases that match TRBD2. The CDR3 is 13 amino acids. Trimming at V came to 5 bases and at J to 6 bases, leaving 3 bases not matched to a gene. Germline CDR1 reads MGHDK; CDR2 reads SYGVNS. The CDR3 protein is CASSRGRAGELFF. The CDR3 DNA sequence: TGTGCCAGCAGTCGGGGGAGGGCCGGGGAGCTGTTTTTT.

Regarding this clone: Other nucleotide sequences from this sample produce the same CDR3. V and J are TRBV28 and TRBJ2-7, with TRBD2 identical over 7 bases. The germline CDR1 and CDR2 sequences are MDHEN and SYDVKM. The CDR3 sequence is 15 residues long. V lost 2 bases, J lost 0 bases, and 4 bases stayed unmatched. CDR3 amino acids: CASSLTGGLSYEQYF. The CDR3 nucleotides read TGTGCCAGCAGTTTAACGGGAGGCCTCTCCTACGAGCAGTACTTC. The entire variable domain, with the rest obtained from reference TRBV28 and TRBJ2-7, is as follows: DVKVTQSSRYLVKRTGEKVFLECVQDMDHENMFWYRQDPGLGLRLIYFSYDVKMKEKGDIPEGYSVSREKKERFSLILESASTNQTSMYLCASSLTGGLSYEQYFGPGTRLTVT.

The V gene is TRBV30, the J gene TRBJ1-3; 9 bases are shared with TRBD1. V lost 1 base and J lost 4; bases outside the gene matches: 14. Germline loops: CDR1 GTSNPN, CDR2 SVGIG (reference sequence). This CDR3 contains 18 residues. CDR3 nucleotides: TGTGCCTGGAGTGCAACGTTGGGGACAGGGTCTTTAGGAAACACCATATATTTT. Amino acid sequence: CAWSATLGTGSLGNTIYF.

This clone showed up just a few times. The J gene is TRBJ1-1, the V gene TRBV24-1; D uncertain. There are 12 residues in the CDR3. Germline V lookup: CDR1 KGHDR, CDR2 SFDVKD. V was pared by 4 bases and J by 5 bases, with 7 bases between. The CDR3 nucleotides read TGTGCCACCAGTGACCGGGGAACTGAAGCTTTCTTT. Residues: CATSDRGTEAFF.

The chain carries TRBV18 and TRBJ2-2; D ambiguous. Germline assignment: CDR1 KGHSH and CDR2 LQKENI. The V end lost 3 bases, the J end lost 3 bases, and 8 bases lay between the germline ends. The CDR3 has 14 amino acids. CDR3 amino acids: CASSPDADTGELFF. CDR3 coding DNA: TGTGCCAGCTCACCTGACGCGGACACCGGGGAGCTGTTTTTT.

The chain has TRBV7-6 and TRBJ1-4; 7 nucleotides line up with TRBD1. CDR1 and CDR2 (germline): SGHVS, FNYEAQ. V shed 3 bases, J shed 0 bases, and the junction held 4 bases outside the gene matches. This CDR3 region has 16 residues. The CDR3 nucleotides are TGTGCCAGCAGCTTTCTACAGGGGACAACTAATGAAAAACTGTTTTTT. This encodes CASSFLQGTTNEKLFF. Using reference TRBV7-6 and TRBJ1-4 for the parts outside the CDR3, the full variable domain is GAGVSQSPRYKVTKRGQDVALRCDPISGHVSLYWYRQALGQGPEFLTYFNYEAQQDKSGLPNDRFSAERPEGSISTLTIQRTEQRDSAMYRCASSFLQGTTNEKLFFGSGTQLSVL.

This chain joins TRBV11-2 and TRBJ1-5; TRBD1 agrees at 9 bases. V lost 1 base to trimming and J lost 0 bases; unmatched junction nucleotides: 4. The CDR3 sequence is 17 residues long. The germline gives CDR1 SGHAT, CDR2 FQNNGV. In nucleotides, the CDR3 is TGTGCCAGCAGCTTAGGACGGACAGGGGATAGCAATCAGCCCCAGCATTTT. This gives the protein CASSLGRTGDSNQPQHF.